A single sample is the source of the 23 T cell receptor beta chains below, sequenced in a study of T-cell reconstitution after alpha-beta-depleted transplantation in children. Unique molecular identifiers were used to barcode this TCRbeta library. TCRdb re-analysed the PCR reads in MiXCR, keeping a single row per CDR3 protein. The sample contains hundreds of thousands of distinct CDR3 sequences, 15% to 20% of which appear only once. Source: PBMCs, mostly from graft donor cells, taken 360 days after TCRalphabeta/CD19-depleted stem cell transplant. These receptors came from a male patient between 2 and 10 years old who had a stem cell transplant for acute lymphoblastic leukemia, so the T cells may come from the graft donor.

The genes are TRBV7-3 and TRBJ2-1; D is undetermined. CDR1 is SGHTA and CDR2 is FQGTGA in the germline V gene. Trimming removed 4 bases from V and 12 bases from J, with 16 bases in between. The CDR3 spans 13 residues. The CDR3 coding sequence is TGTGCCAGCAGCTCCCGTGTGGGTGCTGGGCAGTTCTTC. Protein: CASSSRVGAGQFF. The full variable domain, completed using reference TRBV7-3 and TRBJ2-1, is GAGVSQTPSNKVTEKGKYVELRCDPISGHTALYWYRQSLGQGPEFLIYFQGTGAADDSGLPNDRFFAVRPEGSVSTLKIQRTERGDSAVYLCASSSRVGAGQFFGPGTRLTVL.

V is TRBV28 and J is TRBJ2-1; the D gene is possibly TRBD2 (6 bases). The CDR3 consists of 13 residues. The germline CDR1 and CDR2 sequences are MDHEN and SYDVKM. The V end lost 3 bases, the J end lost 7 bases, and 10 bases lay between the germline ends. The CDR3 DNA reads as TGTGCCAGCAGTTTGGAGGGTACGAATGAGCAGTTCTTC. Translating gives CASSLEGTNEQFF.

The rearrangement uses TRBV4-3 and TRBJ1-5, with 7 nucleotides matching TRBD1. V shed 0 bases, J shed 4 bases, and the junction held 6 bases outside the gene matches. The CDR3 totals 16 residues. Germline-derived CDR1 and CDR2 are LGHNA and YSLEER. In DNA form, the CDR3 reads TGCGCCAGCAGCCAAGATTCTGTGGACAGGAATCAGCCCCAGCATTTT. Protein: CASSQDSVDRNQPQHF.

The J gene is TRBJ1-1, the V gene TRBV6-5; the D gene is possibly TRBD1 (5 bases). The CDR3 runs to 14 residues. Trimming pared 2 bases from V and 2 bases from J, leaving 9 bases between. In germline, CDR1 is MNHEY, CDR2 SVGAGI. CDR3 nucleotide sequence: TGTGCCAGCAGTTACGGGGGGGTCAACACTGAAGCTTTCTTT. Its translation is CASSYGGVNTEAFF.

This clonotype showed up just a few times. The rearrangement joins TRBV11-1 to TRBJ2-1; tentatively, D is TRBD1 or TRBD2 (5 bases each). Trimming removed 2 bases at V and 0 bases at J, with 17 bases between. Germline CDR1 is SGHAT and CDR2 is FQDESV (reference sequence). This CDR3 has 18 amino acids. CDR3: CASSLRDPSDRSYNEQFF. In DNA form, the CDR3 reads TGTGCCAGCAGCTTAAGGGACCCCAGCGACCGCTCCTACAATGAGCAGTTCTTC.

The V and J genes are TRBV12-3 or TRBV12-4 and TRBJ2-1; D possibly corresponds to TRBD2 (5 bases). The V end lost 3 bases, the J end lost 0 bases, and 15 bases lay between the germline ends. The CDR3 contains 17 residues. This CDR3 reads CASSFRGWFDSYNEQFF. CDR3 DNA sequence: TGTGCCAGCAGTTTTCGCGGGTGGTTCGACTCCTACAATGAGCAGTTCTTC.

J is TRBJ2-1 and V is TRBV11-2; D ambiguous. Looked up from germline, CDR1 is SGHAT and CDR2 is FQNNGV. The CDR3 consists of 16 residues. V lost 0 bases, J lost 4 bases, and 13 bases lay in between. CDR3 DNA: TGTGCCAGCAGCTTAGAAGGAGCGCGATTTTACAATGAGCAGTTCTTC. This sequence encodes CASSLEGARFYNEQFF. The whole variable domain, remainder taken from reference TRBV11-2 and TRBJ2-1, is EAGVAQSPRYKIIEKRQSVAFWCNPISGHATLYWYQQILGQGPKLLIQFQNNGVVDDSQLPKDRFSAERLKGVDSTLKIQPAKLEDSAVYLCASSLEGARFYNEQFFGPGTRLTVL.

This clonotype occurred a few times. V gene TRBV12-3 or TRBV12-4 combines with J gene TRBJ2-2; weak D call: TRBD1 (7 bases). Trimming took 5 bases from V and 6 from J, leaving 16 bases between them. This CDR3 comprises 15 residues. For the CDR3, the DNA is TGTGCCAGCAGTGCTGCAGGGGGGATGGCCGGGGAGCTGTTTTTT. As protein: CASSAAGGMAGELFF.

The V and J genes are TRBV18 and TRBJ2-3; D is unresolved. V lost 1 base and J 2 bases, leaving 7 bases between the germline ends. The CDR3 runs 14 residues. Germline CDR1 and CDR2: KGHSH and LQKENI. CDR3 coding DNA: TGTGCCAGCTCACCACTTACTGACACAGATACGCAGTATTTT. Translated, it gives CASSPLTDTDTQYF.

This clonotype was detected only a few times. This chain links TRBV4-2 with TRBJ2-3, with 15 bases matching TRBD2. Trimming removed 0 bases from V and 0 bases from J; junction bases left unmatched: 10. The CDR3 extends over 21 amino acids. Germline assignment: CDR1 LGHNA and CDR2 YNFKEQ. The CDR3 nucleotides read TGTGCCAGCAGCCAAGATCTTGTGGGACTAGCGGGAGGAGCTAGCACAGATACGCAGTATTTT. It is translated as CASSQDLVGLAGGASTDTQYF.

This clonotype was detected ten times or more. The chain uses TRBV5-5 and TRBJ2-2; TRBD2 is a possible D gene (6 bases). Germline loops: CDR1 SGHKS, CDR2 YYEKEE (reference sequence). Trimming took off 2 bases at V and 5 bases at J, with 13 bases between the two ends. The CDR3 loop spans 15 amino acids. The CDR3, as DNA: TGTGCCAGCAGCTTAGGAGGGACTGATACCGGGGAGCTGTTTTTT. The encoded protein is CASSLGGTDTGELFF. The whole variable domain, remainder taken from reference TRBV5-5 and TRBJ2-2, is DAGVTQSPTHLIKTRGQQVTLRCSPISGHKSVSWYQQVLGQGPQFIFQYYEKEERGRGNFPDRFSARQFPNYSSELNVNALLLGDSALYLCASSLGGTDTGELFFGEGSRLTVL.

This clonotype was found a few times. The chain carries TRBV4-1 and TRBJ2-1; TRBD2 aligns across 13 bases. This CDR3 has 17 residues. V was clipped by 4 bases and J by 1 base; unmatched bases: 4. The V gene's germline CDR1 is MGHRA and CDR2 YSYEKL. Here the CDR3 DNA reads TGCGCCAGCAGCCCAGGGACTAGCGGGATATCCTACAATGAGCAGTTCTTC. This translates into CASSPGTSGISYNEQFF.

This clonotype was counted only a few times. V is TRBV12-3 or TRBV12-4 and J is TRBJ1-1, with D perhaps TRBD1 (6 bases). The CDR3 sequence is 17 residues long. V was cut by 6 bases and J by 4 bases, with 24 bases left in between. In nucleotides, the CDR3 is TGTGCCAGCAGAGTCCAGGGACACCGGGGAGGGAGCACTGAAGCTTTCTTT. Residues: CASRVQGHRGGSTEAFF.

The rearrangement uses TRBV18 and TRBJ2-2, with TRBD2 as a possible D gene (5 bases). The V gene lost 6 bases and the J gene lost 6 bases, with 14 bases spanning the gap. The CDR3 is 14 residues long. The V gene's germline CDR1 is KGHSH and CDR2 LQKENI. CDR3 sequence: CASSRALVSGELFF. Written as DNA, the CDR3 is TGTGCCAGCTCGCGGGCCCTTGTCTCCGGGGAGCTGTTTTTT.

The V call is TRBV20-1, the J call TRBJ2-7; 8 bases match TRBD2. The CDR3 covers 14 residues. Unmatched junction bases numbered 6, after V lost 3 bases and J lost 2 bases. Germline V gives CDR1 DFQATT, CDR2 SNEGSKA (reference sequence). For the CDR3, the DNA is TGCAGTGCTAGTCTGTTTAGCGGGGCCTACGAGCAGTACTTC. This translates into CSASLFSGAYEQYF.

The chain employs TRBV18 and TRBJ1-4; perhaps TRBD1 as D (6 bases). This CDR3 has 16 amino acids. V lost 2 bases to trimming and J lost 0 bases, with 10 bases between them. Germline lookup yields CDR1 KGHSH and CDR2 LQKENI. This CDR3 reads CASSPSRGPTNEKLFF. The CDR3 DNA follows: TGTGCCAGCTCACCATCTCGGGGGCCAACTAATGAAAAACTGTTTTTT.

This clonotype came up a few times. V usage is TRBV30 and J usage is TRBJ2-1, with TRBD2 identical over 10 bases. Germline V gene data show CDR1 as GTSNPN and CDR2 as SVGIG (reference sequence). The V segment lost 7 bases and the J segment 8 bases; nucleotides outside the gene matches: 2. The CDR3 is made up of 11 amino acids. The CDR3 coding sequence is TGTGCCTTGGGACTAGCGTATGAGCAGTTCTTC. Residues: CALGLAYEQFF.

The table lists this clonotype with a few counts. This chain links TRBV5-1 with TRBJ2-1; 9 nucleotides align to TRBD2. This CDR3 spans 15 amino acids. With 5 bases clipped from V and 8 bases from J, the junction kept 11 bases outside the gene matches. Germline lookup yields CDR1 SGHRS and CDR2 YFSETQ. The CDR3 DNA follows: TGCGCCAGCAGGGCCCCTAGCGGGATAGGCGATGAGCAGTTCTTC. Translating it yields CASRAPSGIGDEQFF.

The chain links TRBV7-9 to TRBJ1-4; 8 bases are shared with TRBD1. J lost 5 bases, V lost 1 base, and 3 bases had no gene match. Germline V lookup: CDR1 SEHNR, CDR2 FQNEAQ (reference sequence). This CDR3 contains 15 residues. This CDR3 reads CASSLEWTGNEKLFF. The CDR3 nucleotides read TGTGCCAGCAGCTTAGAGTGGACAGGGAATGAAAAACTGTTTTTT.

This clonotype was detected many times. The rearrangement links TRBV9 to TRBJ2-6, with D possibly being TRBD1 or TRBD2 (5 bases each). The CDR3 sequence is 19 residues long. Trimming removed 0 bases at V and 5 bases at J, with 21 bases between. Germline V gene lookup returns CDR1 SGDLS and CDR2 YYNGEE. CDR3 amino acids: CASSVAPGRSPGRANVLTF. CDR3 coding DNA: TGTGCCAGCAGCGTAGCCCCGGGACGGTCACCTGGACGGGCCAACGTCCTGACTTTC.

This clonotype was seen at least ten times. The J gene is TRBJ2-3, the V gene TRBV7-9; possible D gene TRBD2, 5 bases. This CDR3 has 12 residues. Between the trimmed V and J ends, which lost 3 bases and 6 bases, there was a span of 7 bases. Germline CDR1 SEHNR, CDR2 FQNEAQ (reference sequence). Written as DNA, the CDR3 is TGTGCCAGCAGCTTCACGGGGGATACGCAGTATTTT. Amino acid sequence: CASSFTGDTQYF.

This clonotype was observed a handful of times. The rearrangement joins TRBV7-3 to TRBJ2-1; perhaps TRBD2 as D (6 bases). CDR3 length: 15 amino acids. Germline lookup yields CDR1 SGHTA and CDR2 FQGTGA. The V end was cut by 0 bases, the J end by 5 bases, with 11 bases between. The CDR3 sequence is CASSLTTGLHNEQFF. The CDR3 region has the DNA TGTGCCAGCAGCTTAACGACGGGACTCCACAATGAGCAGTTCTTC.

CDR3 sequence reads: CASSLFALVPGGDTQYF. CDR3 nucleotide sequence: TGTGCCAGCAGCTTGTTCGCCCTAGTCCCTGGCGGAGATACGCAGTATTTT. J is TRBJ2-3 and V is TRBV5-6, with no clear D. Germline V gene sequence: CDR1 SGHDT, CDR2 YYEEEE. The CDR3 loop spans 17 amino acids. V was shortened by 1 base and J by 5 bases, with 20 bases between the two germline ends.